The 21 T cell receptor beta chains below were found in one sample sequenced in a study of T cell responses to AZD1222 COVID-19 vaccine. The data were produced by immunoSEQ multiplex PCR, yet TCRdb's version contains in-frame clones alone and is incomplete. The repertoire holds 88,000 or so clones, with roughly 91% as singletons. The input for sequencing was peripheral blood, taken 28 days after the second AZD1222 dose. These receptors were taken from an adult who received the AZD1222 COVID-19 vaccine.

This clone was observed a few times. The chain joins TRBV5-1 to TRBJ2-1; possible D gene TRBD2, 6 bases. The germline V gene encodes CDR1 SGHRS and CDR2 YFSETQ. V was trimmed by 4 bases and J by 6 bases, leaving 11 bases between them. This CDR3 region has 13 residues. The chain's CDR3 is CASSTVAANEQFF. Written as DNA, the CDR3 is TGCGCCAGCAGCACCGTAGCGGCCAATGAGCAGTTCTTC. Filled out from reference TRBV5-1 and TRBJ2-1, the complete variable domain reads KAGVTQTPRYLIKTRGQQVTLSCSPISGHRSVSWYQQTPGQGLQFLFEYFSETQRNKGNFPGRFSGRQFSNSRSEMNVSTLELGDSALYLCASSTVAANEQFFGPGTRLTVL.

This chain joins TRBV9 and TRBJ1-6; 10 nucleotides align to TRBD1. The V gene's germline CDR1 is SGDLS and CDR2 YYNGEE. The J segment lost 5 bases and the V segment lost 5 bases, leaving 4 bases of the junction unmatched. The length of the CDR3 is 15 residues. The CDR3 spells CASREGQGNNSPLHF. The CDR3 DNA follows: TGTGCCAGCAGGGAGGGACAGGGGAATAATTCACCCCTCCACTTT. The entire variable domain, with the rest obtained from reference TRBV9 and TRBJ1-6, is as follows: DSGVTQTPKHLITATGQRVTLRCSPRSGDLSVYWYQQSLDQGLQFLIQYYNGEERAKGNILERFSAQQFPDLHSELNLSSLELGDSALYFCASREGQGNNSPLHFGNGTRLTVT.

The CDR3 spells CASSPDNTDTQYF. CDR3 nucleotides: TGTGCCAGCAGCCCGGACAACACAGATACGCAGTATTTT. The chain uses TRBV7-3 and TRBJ2-3; D might be TRBD1 (5 bases). The CDR3 is 13 residues long. V was trimmed by 5 bases and J by 2 bases, leaving 8 bases between them. Germline CDR1 is SGHTA and CDR2 is FQGTGA. Based on the CDR3 plus reference TRBV7-3 and TRBJ2-3, the full variable domain is GAGVSQTPSNKVTEKGKYVELRCDPISGHTALYWYRQSLGQGPEFLIYFQGTGAADDSGLPNDRFFAVRPEGSVSTLKIQRTERGDSAVYLCASSPDNTDTQYFGPGTRLTVL.

The chain employs TRBV18 and TRBJ1-1; possibly TRBD1 for D (5 bases). CDR3 size: 13 residues. Deletions cut 4 bases from V and 8 bases from J, with 14 bases between. Per germline, CDR1 KGHSH and CDR2 LQKENI. The chain's CDR3 is CASSLSDGGEAFF. DNA of the CDR3: TGTGCCAGCTCACTCTCGGACGGGGGAGAAGCTTTCTTT.

The rearrangement links TRBV7-8 to TRBJ2-4; 7 nucleotides align to TRBD2. The CDR3 contains 18 residues. Per the germline V gene, CDR1 is SGHVS and CDR2 is FQNEAQ. Trimming at V came to 1 base and at J to 0 bases, leaving 9 bases not matched to a gene. DNA for the CDR3: TGTGCCAGCAGCTTAGGGTCAGCGGGGCCACTAGCCAAAAACATTCAGTACTTC. Translating gives CASSLGSAGPLAKNIQYF.

The chain couples TRBV7-9 to TRBJ1-3, with D hard to call. V lost 5 bases and J 0 bases, leaving 11 bases between the germline ends. The CDR3 has 15 residues. Germline V gives CDR1 SEHNR, CDR2 FQNEAQ (reference sequence). The CDR3, as DNA: TGTGCCAGCAGCGGCGCGGGGAGCTCTGGAAACACCATATATTTT. It is translated as CASSGAGSSGNTIYF.

J is TRBJ2-2 and V is TRBV11-2; D may match TRBD1 or TRBD2 (6 bases each). Trimming pared 5 bases from V and 4 bases from J, leaving 14 bases between. CDR1 and CDR2 from the germline V gene are SGHAT and FQNNGV. The CDR3 covers 15 residues. The CDR3 loop is CASSIKGGPTGELFF. The CDR3, as DNA: TGTGCCAGCAGCATCAAGGGGGGCCCCACCGGGGAGCTGTTTTTT.

This clone has only one observation. The chain employs TRBV5-5 and TRBJ2-5; 7 bases align to TRBD2. The CDR3 consists of 16 residues. From germline, CDR1 is SGHKS and CDR2 YYEKEE (reference sequence). Trimming cost V 0 bases and J 5 bases; bases outside gene matches: 10. CDR3 DNA: TGTGCCAGCAGCTTGGGGGCTAGCGGTATATTGGAGACCCAGTACTTC. Protein product: CASSLGASGILETQYF. Supplemented by reference TRBV5-5 and TRBJ2-5, the full variable domain reads DAGVTQSPTHLIKTRGQQVTLRCSPISGHKSVSWYQQVLGQGPQFIFQYYEKEERGRGNFPDRFSARQFPNYSSELNVNALLLGDSALYLCASSLGASGILETQYFGPGTRLLVL.

CDR3 nucleotide sequence: TGCACCAGCAGCCAAGATAGGGCAGGGCTTGGTCGGGCGCCCCTCCACTTT. It yields the protein CTSSQDRAGLGRAPLHF. The V gene is TRBV1, the J gene TRBJ1-6; the D call in the table, TRBD1, was not verified against the DNA. TRBV1 is designated a pseudogene. The CDR3 is 17 amino acids.

V and J are TRBV7-9 and TRBJ2-2; D is undetermined. V was clipped by 5 bases and J by 0 bases, with 10 bases between them. The germline gives CDR1 SEHNR, CDR2 FQNEAQ (reference sequence). The CDR3 is 15 amino acids. The CDR3 region is CASSGMSANTGELFF. Written as DNA, the CDR3 is TGTGCCAGCAGCGGTATGTCAGCGAACACCGGGGAGCTGTTTTTT.

The J gene is TRBJ1-6, the V gene TRBV7-8; 7 positions agree with TRBD1. The V gene's germline CDR1 is SGHVS and CDR2 FQNEAQ. The J segment lost 13 bases and the V segment lost 5 bases, leaving 8 bases of the junction unmatched. There are 13 residues in the CDR3. Written as DNA, the CDR3 is TGTGCCAGCAGCATATTACAGGGGCGGCCCCTCCACTTT. It yields the protein CASSILQGRPLHF.

This chain joins TRBV9 and TRBJ2-1; no reliable D call. This CDR3 contains 11 residues. The germline V and J ends were trimmed by 3 bases and 5 bases, with 3 bases remaining between them. CDR1 and CDR2 (germline): SGDLS, YYNGEE. The CDR3 coding sequence is TGTGCCAGCAGCGCTAACAATGAGCAGTTCTTC. It encodes CASSANNEQFF.

The V call is TRBV24-1, the J call TRBJ2-3; 11 nucleotides match TRBD2. Trimming at V came to 9 bases and at J to 1 base, leaving 2 bases not matched to a gene. Germline V CDR1 and CDR2: KGHDR, SFDVKD. The CDR3 runs to 14 residues. CDR3 nucleotide sequence: TGTGCCACCTCGACTAGCGGGGGCACAGATACGCAGTATTTT. Amino acid sequence: CATSTSGGTDTQYF.

This rearrangement joins TRBV10-1 to TRBJ1-2, with D unresolved. The V and J ends lost 4 bases and 0 bases respectively, with 6 bases between them. CDR3 length: 13 amino acids. Germline CDR1 WNHNN, CDR2 SYGVQD (reference sequence). CDR3 sequence (DNA): TGCGCCAGCAGTGTAGGAACTAACTATGGCTACACCTTC. It is translated as CASSVGTNYGYTF.

The chain links TRBV7-2 to TRBJ2-5, with TRBD2 identical over 8 bases. With 4 bases clipped from V and 4 bases from J, the junction kept 8 bases outside the gene matches. The germline CDR1 and CDR2 sequences are SGHTA and FQGNSA. The CDR3 length is 15 residues. The CDR3 region has the DNA TGTGCCAGCAGCTCCCAGGCGGGGGGAGTAGAGACCCAGTACTTC. Its translation: CASSSQAGGVETQYF.

The genes are TRBV6-6 and TRBJ1-4, with 8 nucleotides matching TRBD1. This CDR3 has 15 amino acids. CDR1 is MNHNY and CDR2 is SVGAGI in the germline V gene (reference sequence). Trimming removed 4 bases from V and 7 bases from J; junction bases left unmatched: 8. The CDR3 nucleotides read TGTGCCAGCAGTTCCCATGACAGGGGTACTGAAAAACTGTTTTTT. Encoded protein: CASSSHDRGTEKLFF.

This chain links TRBV10-3 with TRBJ2-3, with D perhaps TRBD2 (5 bases). The CDR3 runs 14 residues. V dropped 5 bases and J dropped 2 bases, with 11 bases sitting between them. CDR1 is ENHRY and CDR2 is SYGVKD in the germline V gene. For the CDR3, the DNA is TGTGCCATCAGTCGAGAGGGTCTCACAGATACGCAGTATTTT. This gives the protein CAISREGLTDTQYF.

Judged by abundance, this clone is medium-sized. The chain combines TRBV2 with TRBJ1-4; D ambiguous. Germline CDR1 is SNHLY and CDR2 is FYNNEI. The CDR3 has 10 amino acids. Between the trimmed V and J ends, which lost 7 bases and 8 bases, there was a span of 5 bases. The DNA of the CDR3 is TGTGCCAGCAAGCTGGAAAAACTGTTTTTT. Translating it yields CASKLEKLFF.

V gene TRBV9 combines with J gene TRBJ1-3; no firm D call. V dropped 4 bases and J dropped 4 bases, with 15 bases sitting between them. The germline V gene has CDR1 SGDLS and CDR2 YYNGEE. The CDR3 length is 15 residues. The CDR3 nucleotides are TGTGCCAGCAGCCCCGGGCCTTGGCGAGGAAACACCATATATTTT. Translated: CASSPGPWRGNTIYF.

The chain is built from TRBV3-1 (or the pseudogene TRBV3-2) and TRBJ1-2; the match to TRBD1 covers 8 bases. This CDR3 contains 15 residues. After removal of 1 base from V and 5 bases from J, the junction contained 6 bases not matched to a gene. Germline assignment: CDR1 LGHDT and CDR2 YNNKEL (reference sequence). CDR3 amino acids: CASSQGRGQVYGYTF. CDR3 nucleotide sequence: TGTGCCAGCAGCCAAGGAAGGGGACAGGTGTATGGCTACACCTTC.

The rearrangement links TRBV2 to TRBJ1-4, with 9 bases fitting TRBD1. CDR3 size: 18 residues. Germline V gene sequence: CDR1 SNHLY, CDR2 FYNNEI. The V and J ends lost 5 bases and 0 bases, in that order; junction bases with no gene match: 10. CDR3 in DNA: TGTGCCAGCAGTTTCCCCAGGACAGGGGCTTCAACTAATGAAAAACTGTTTTTT. Its protein is CASSFPRTGASTNEKLFF.